This T cell receptor (beta chain) appears in the sequencing data of a study of blood T cell repertoires in COVID-19. Study as a whole: Sites in the United States, Italy and Spain provided acute and convalescent COVID-19 samples. T cells, B-cell-depleted T cells, or PBMCs supplied cDNA or gDNA.

Germline CDR1 WSHSY, CDR2 SAAADI. The CDR3 loop spans 15 amino acids. J was trimmed by 5 bases and V by 8 bases; bases with no gene match: 13. Per the original data handling: Reference gene primer amplification gave estimated nucleated cell counts. Profiling relied on immunoSEQ multiplex PCR, and the TCRdb table lists in-frame clones only, not all of them. V and J calls and clone size are given by that table; D and trimming were obtained from the DNA. The sample holds around 45,000 clones, 86% seen once. Source material: peripheral blood. The V gene is TRBV10-2, the J gene TRBJ1-1; 8 nucleotides align to TRBD1. The TCR sequence derives from a human donor in a cohort sampled during active COVID-19. In nucleotides, the CDR3 is TGCGCCAGCTTCGTCGCAGGACAGGGCGGGACTGAAGCTTTCTTT. This encodes CASFVAGQGGTEAFF.